This T cell receptor (beta chain) comes out of a study of T cell responses to AZD1222 COVID-19 vaccine. This table comes from immunoSEQ multiplex PCR, and its TCRdb copy is limited to in-frame clones, with some not included. The sample holds 150,000 or so clones, roughly nine tenths seen once. The CDR3 is 15 residues long. Germline V gene sequence: CDR1 LGHNT, CDR2 FRNRAP. Trimming stripped 2 bases from V and 3 bases from J, with 11 bases between. This TCR derives from an adult in good health. This specimen consisted of peripheral blood, obtained on day 0 of AZD1222 vaccination. V usage is TRBV12-5 and J usage is TRBJ1-5; no definite D call. The CDR3 DNA is TGTGCTAGTGGTTTGAGTTCCGGAGTCAATCAGCCCCAGCATTTT. Encoded protein: CASGLSSGVNQPQHF. The full variable domain, its missing parts supplied by reference TRBV12-5 and TRBJ1-5, is DARVTQTPRHKVTEMGQEVTMRCQPILGHNTVFWYRQTMMQGLELLAYFRNRAPLDDSGMPKDRFSAEMPDATLATLKIQPSEPRDSAVYFCASGLSSGVNQPQHFGDGTRLSIL.